These T cell receptor beta chains were read from a single sample in a study of regulatory T cells in long-lasting Graves disease. TCRdb fed the multiplex PCR reads into MiXCR, producing one record per CDR3 protein. The table lists over 400,000 distinct CDR3 sequences, 13% to 15% of them singletons. These data were also reused for a study on T cells in Graves' hyperthyroidism and ophthalmopathy.

The material was peripheral blood mononuclear cells (PBMCs), obtained at new diagnosis, from a patient treated with antithyroid drugs. These receptors were collected from a woman aged 50 to 65 with Graves disease. Both conserved end residues are part of each CDR3. A D gene is named only where the DNA matches it firmly. Some rows have no size entry. The others give once, few or many, or a class for an expanded clone.

CDR3nt: TGTGCCAGCAGAAGTAGCGGGATTGCCGGGGAGCTGTTTTTT
CDR3aa: CASRSSGIAGELFF
d_gene: TRBD2
abundance: few
j_gene: TRBJ2-2
v_gene: TRBV11-2

CDR3nt: TGTGCCAGCAGTGACCGGGACAGGGCATACTACACCGGGGAGCTGTTTTTT
CDR3aa: CASSDRDRAYYTGELFF
d_gene: TRBD1
abundance: many
j_gene: TRBJ2-2
v_gene: TRBV2

CDR3nt: TGTGCCAGCAGCGTAGAGGTTGGGAAAAATGAGCAGTTCTTC
CDR3aa: CASSVEVGKNEQFF
d_gene: .
abundance: many
j_gene: TRBJ2-1
v_gene: TRBV9

CDR3nt: TGTGCCTCCGATGAAGATACGCAGTATTTT
CDR3aa: CASDEDTQYF
d_gene: .
abundance: few
j_gene: TRBJ2-3
v_gene: TRBV7-9

CDR3nt: TGTGCCAGCAGCTTTTGGCAAGGCCGGGATTTAAAACTGTTTTTT
CDR3aa: CASSFWQGRDLKLFF
d_gene: .
abundance: many
j_gene: TRBJ1-4
v_gene: TRBV7-9

CDR3nt: TGTGCCAGCAGCGAAACCGGGACTAGCGGGGTAATGCGGGAGCAGTACTTC
CDR3aa: CASSETGTSGVMREQYF
d_gene: TRBD2
abundance: many
j_gene: TRBJ2-7
v_gene: TRBV7-3

CDR3nt: TGCGCCAGCAGCCAAGATGGAGTAGTCCGGGGATACAATGAGCAGTTCTTC
CDR3aa: CASSQDGVVRGYNEQFF
d_gene: .
abundance: .
j_gene: TRBJ2-1
v_gene: TRBV4-1

CDR3nt: TGTGCCAGCAGCCAAGAGGGACTAGCAGTTGAGCAGTTCTTC
CDR3aa: CASSQEGLAVEQFF
d_gene: TRBD2
abundance: .
j_gene: TRBJ2-1
v_gene: TRBV3-1

CDR3nt: TGCAGCCCCAGCACAGGCTTCGAGCAGTACTTC
CDR3aa: CSPSTGFEQYF
d_gene: .
abundance: many
j_gene: TRBJ2-7
v_gene: TRBV29-1

CDR3nt: TGTGCCAGCAGCCAAGGGACAGGTCGAGGTCAGGACATTCAGTACTTC
CDR3aa: CASSQGTGRGQDIQYF
d_gene: TRBD1
abundance: many
j_gene: TRBJ2-4
v_gene: TRBV3-1

CDR3nt: TGTGCCAGCAGCAATCTGGCGGGAAGCTCACCCCTCCACTTT
CDR3aa: CASSNLAGSSPLHF
d_gene: .
abundance: many
j_gene: TRBJ1-6
v_gene: TRBV11-2

CDR3nt: TGTGCCAGCGGTACTAGCGGGAGGGCGGAGACCCAGTACTTC
CDR3aa: CASGTSGRAETQYF
d_gene: TRBD2
abundance: many
j_gene: TRBJ2-5
v_gene: TRBV28

CDR3nt: TGCAGCGCCTCGGGGGGGGACTGGAGCACAGATACGCAGTATTTT
CDR3aa: CSASGGDWSTDTQYF
d_gene: TRBD2
abundance: many
j_gene: TRBJ2-3
v_gene: TRBV20-1

CDR3nt: TGTGCCAGCAGTGAGACCGCAAATACGCAGTATTTT
CDR3aa: CASSETANTQYF
d_gene: .
abundance: many
j_gene: TRBJ2-3
v_gene: TRBV2

CDR3nt: TGCAGTGCTAGAGATCTTGCGGGAGACTACGAGCAGTACTTC
CDR3aa: CSARDLAGDYEQYF
d_gene: TRBD2
abundance: .
j_gene: TRBJ2-7
v_gene: TRBV20-1

CDR3nt: TGTGCCAGCAGTTTGGGGGTGACCATGAACACTGAAGCTTTCTTT
CDR3aa: CASSLGVTMNTEAFF
d_gene: .
abundance: .
j_gene: TRBJ1-1
v_gene: TRBV12-3/TRBV12-4

CDR3nt: TGTGTCAGCAGCCGAGATTTAGCGGGAGACGATGAGCAGTTCTTC
CDR3aa: CVSSRDLAGDDEQFF
d_gene: TRBD2
abundance: few
j_gene: TRBJ2-1
v_gene: TRBV3-1

CDR3nt: TGTGCCAGCAGTGACGTACCAGGACGGGTCTATGGCTACACCTTC
CDR3aa: CASSDVPGRVYGYTF
d_gene: .
abundance: many
j_gene: TRBJ1-2
v_gene: TRBV2

CDR3nt: TGTGCCAGCTCACCACCGTCTATATTATACGAGCAGTACTTC
CDR3aa: CASSPPSILYEQYF
d_gene: .
abundance: .
j_gene: TRBJ2-7
v_gene: TRBV18

CDR3nt: TGTGCCAGCAGCTTAGGACCCCCGCTAGCTCATGAGCAGTTCTTC
CDR3aa: CASSLGPPLAHEQFF
d_gene: .
abundance: few
j_gene: TRBJ2-1
v_gene: TRBV7-3

CDR3nt: TGTGCCAGCAGTAACAGACTAGCGGGACCCCTGGACGAGCAGTACTTC
CDR3aa: CASSNRLAGPLDEQYF
d_gene: TRBD2
abundance: .
j_gene: TRBJ2-7
v_gene: TRBV28

CDR3nt: TGTGCCAGCAGCCAAGATCGGGCCCCCTCCTCCTACGAGCAGTACTTC
CDR3aa: CASSQDRAPSSYEQYF
d_gene: .
abundance: many
j_gene: TRBJ2-7
v_gene: TRBV3-1

CDR3nt: TGTGCCAGCAGCCCACCGGGACAGACGATGAACACTGAAGCTTTCTTT
CDR3aa: CASSPPGQTMNTEAFF
d_gene: TRBD1
abundance: many
j_gene: TRBJ1-1
v_gene: TRBV28

CDR3nt: TGTGCCAGCAGTTTATGGGAGGGCAGCGCTGAAGCTTTCTTT
CDR3aa: CASSLWEGSAEAFF
d_gene: .
abundance: few
j_gene: TRBJ1-1
v_gene: TRBV27

CDR3nt: TGTGCCATCAGTGGGGATTTGTTCCACGAGCAGTACTTC
CDR3aa: CAISGDLFHEQYF
d_gene: .
abundance: many
j_gene: TRBJ2-7
v_gene: TRBV10-3

CDR3nt: TGTGCCACCAGTTTAGGGATGAATCAGCCCCAGCATTTT
CDR3aa: CATSLGMNQPQHF
d_gene: .
abundance: many
j_gene: TRBJ1-5
v_gene: TRBV24-1

CDR3nt: TGTGCCAGCAGCCCAAATTTAGGGGGGCCCTACGAGCAGTACTTC
CDR3aa: CASSPNLGGPYEQYF
d_gene: .
abundance: many
j_gene: TRBJ2-7
v_gene: TRBV7-9

CDR3nt: TGTGCCAGCACAGGGACGGCTAGCGGGAGACAATACAATGAGCAGTTCTTC
CDR3aa: CASTGTASGRQYNEQFF
d_gene: TRBD2
abundance: few
j_gene: TRBJ2-1
v_gene: TRBV2

CDR3nt: TGTGCCAGCAGTTTACGGACCGATGAGTTTTACGAGCAGTACTTC
CDR3aa: CASSLRTDEFYEQYF
d_gene: .
abundance: few
j_gene: TRBJ2-7
v_gene: TRBV28

CDR3nt: TGTGCCACCAGTGACCGCGACAGGGATGGCTATGGCTACACCTTC
CDR3aa: CATSDRDRDGYGYTF
d_gene: TRBD1
abundance: .
j_gene: TRBJ1-2
v_gene: TRBV24-1

CDR3nt: TGTGCCAGCAGCTTAGGACTAGCGGCCACCGGGGAGCTGTTTTTT
CDR3aa: CASSLGLAATGELFF
d_gene: TRBD2
abundance: many
j_gene: TRBJ2-2
v_gene: TRBV7-2

CDR3nt: TGTGCCAGTAGTTCCCGTACACCCACCGGGGAGCTGTTTTTT
CDR3aa: CASSSRTPTGELFF
d_gene: .
abundance: .
j_gene: TRBJ2-2
v_gene: TRBV19

CDR3nt: TGTGCCAGCAGTCGCACCGGGACAGGGGCGATTAAGACCCAGTACTTC
CDR3aa: CASSRTGTGAIKTQYF
d_gene: TRBD1
abundance: many
j_gene: TRBJ2-5
v_gene: TRBV6-1

CDR3nt: TGTGCCAGCAGCTTTTACCCGTCGGGACAGGGGGCTTTTGGAAACACCATATATTTT
CDR3aa: CASSFYPSGQGAFGNTIYF
d_gene: TRBD1
abundance: once
j_gene: TRBJ1-3
v_gene: TRBV7-2

CDR3nt: TGTGCCAGCAGTTTAAGCGTAGCGGGACACAATGAGCAGTTCTTC
CDR3aa: CASSLSVAGHNEQFF
d_gene: TRBD2
abundance: many
j_gene: TRBJ2-1
v_gene: TRBV12-3/TRBV12-4

CDR3nt: TGTGCCAGCAGAGAGACTAGCGGGAGGAGCAATGAGCAGTTCTTC
CDR3aa: CASRETSGRSNEQFF
d_gene: TRBD2
abundance: many
j_gene: TRBJ2-1
v_gene: TRBV6-1

CDR3nt: TGTGCCAGCAGTTTACACATCTCCTACGAGCAGTACTTC
CDR3aa: CASSLHISYEQYF
d_gene: .
abundance: .
j_gene: TRBJ2-7
v_gene: TRBV28

CDR3nt: TGTGCCAGCAGGCAGGAGGTTAATGAGCAGTTCTTC
CDR3aa: CASRQEVNEQFF
d_gene: .
abundance: many
j_gene: TRBJ2-1
v_gene: TRBV11-2

CDR3nt: TGTGCCAGCAGCCTAAATAGAGCCAGCGAGCAGTACTTC
CDR3aa: CASSLNRASEQYF
d_gene: .
abundance: many
j_gene: TRBJ2-7
v_gene: TRBV7-2

CDR3nt: TGTGCCAGCCGTCGTGGGCAGGATGACACTGAAGCTTTCTTT
CDR3aa: CASRRGQDDTEAFF
d_gene: .
abundance: many
j_gene: TRBJ1-1
v_gene: TRBV6-1

CDR3nt: TGTGCCAGCAGGAGGTCTAGGTTCCGCTTCTCTGGGGCCAACGTCCTGACTTTC
CDR3aa: CASRRSRFRFSGANVLTF
d_gene: .
abundance: few
j_gene: TRBJ2-6
v_gene: TRBV7-8

CDR3nt: TGTGCCAGCAGCCCCGGGACAGTAGTCCACGAGCAGTACTTC
CDR3aa: CASSPGTVVHEQYF
d_gene: TRBD1
abundance: many
j_gene: TRBJ2-7
v_gene: TRBV3-1

CDR3nt: TGTGCTAGCAGCTTCCCTAGCGGTCCTAGCTCCTACAATGAGCAGTTCTTC
CDR3aa: CASSFPSGPSSYNEQFF
d_gene: TRBD2
abundance: many
j_gene: TRBJ2-1
v_gene: TRBV7-7

CDR3nt: TGTGCCAGCACCCAACAGGGACTAGCGGGAGCCCACGAGCAGTACTTC
CDR3aa: CASTQQGLAGAHEQYF
d_gene: TRBD2
abundance: .
j_gene: TRBJ2-7
v_gene: TRBV6-1

CDR3nt: TGTGCCAGCAGTTTATCGGGTCAGGGGCACTATGGCTACACCTTC
CDR3aa: CASSLSGQGHYGYTF
d_gene: .
abundance: many
j_gene: TRBJ1-2
v_gene: TRBV27

CDR3nt: TGCGCCAGCAGCCAAGAACTAGCGGGATTCAATGAGCAGTTCTTC
CDR3aa: CASSQELAGFNEQFF
d_gene: TRBD2
abundance: few
j_gene: TRBJ2-1
v_gene: TRBV4-1

CDR3nt: TGTGCCAGCAGTCGGGGCTCCCAAGAGACCCAGTACTTC
CDR3aa: CASSRGSQETQYF
d_gene: .
abundance: many
j_gene: TRBJ2-5
v_gene: TRBV27

CDR3nt: TGTGCCAGCAAGTTGCGGGAGTATGGGGAGCTGTTTTTT
CDR3aa: CASKLREYGELFF
d_gene: TRBD2
abundance: many
j_gene: TRBJ2-2
v_gene: TRBV12-3/TRBV12-4

CDR3nt: TGCGCCAGCAGTCCCGGGACATATCCCGGTGAGCAGTTCTTC
CDR3aa: CASSPGTYPGEQFF
d_gene: .
abundance: .
j_gene: TRBJ2-1
v_gene: TRBV10-2

CDR3nt: TGCGCCAGCAGCTTGAGCAGGGACGGGACTAGCGGGCAGTATTTT
CDR3aa: CASSLSRDGTSGQYF
d_gene: TRBD2
abundance: .
j_gene: TRBJ2-3
v_gene: TRBV5-1

CDR3nt: TGCGCCAGCAGATCAGACAGATACTCCTACGAGCAGTACTTC
CDR3aa: CASRSDRYSYEQYF
d_gene: .
abundance: many
j_gene: TRBJ2-7
v_gene: TRBV5-1

CDR3nt: TGTGCCAGCACCCCCTTTGTCGGAATTTACAATGAGCAGTTCTTC
CDR3aa: CASTPFVGIYNEQFF
d_gene: .
abundance: many
j_gene: TRBJ2-1
v_gene: TRBV6-2/TRBV6-3

CDR3nt: TGTGCCAGCAGCCAAGGACAGGGGGTCGGCTACGAGCAGTACTTC
CDR3aa: CASSQGQGVGYEQYF
d_gene: TRBD1
abundance: .
j_gene: TRBJ2-7
v_gene: TRBV3-1

CDR3nt: TGCGCCAGCAGCCCGGGACTAGCGTACGATACGCAGTATTTT
CDR3aa: CASSPGLAYDTQYF
d_gene: TRBD2
abundance: .
j_gene: TRBJ2-3
v_gene: TRBV5-1

CDR3nt: TGTGCCAGCAGCTTACGGGTAGGATCCTACAATGAGCAGTTCTTC
CDR3aa: CASSLRVGSYNEQFF
d_gene: .
abundance: many
j_gene: TRBJ2-1
v_gene: TRBV7-8

CDR3nt: TGTGCCAGTGGGGTTGGGGGGAGAGCCTACGAGCAGTACTTC
CDR3aa: CASGVGGRAYEQYF
d_gene: .
abundance: many
j_gene: TRBJ2-7
v_gene: TRBV2

CDR3nt: TGCAGTGCTAGCCCCGGGACTAGTCCCTACAATGAGCAGTTCTTC
CDR3aa: CSASPGTSPYNEQFF
d_gene: TRBD2
abundance: many
j_gene: TRBJ2-1
v_gene: TRBV20-1

CDR3nt: TGCGCCAGCAGCTTGACTAGTTCCTCCTACGAGCAGTACTTC
CDR3aa: CASSLTSSSYEQYF
d_gene: .
abundance: .
j_gene: TRBJ2-7
v_gene: TRBV5-1